This T cell receptor beta chain was retrieved from a study of control samples from healthy donors and cancer patients. TCRdb keeps only in-frame clones here, not all; method: immunoSEQ multiplex PCR. The sample lists 75,000 to 95,000 clones, 90% occurring once. There are 13 residues in the CDR3. V was pared by 6 bases and J by 6 bases, with 13 bases between. Per germline, CDR1 SGHVS and CDR2 FQNEAQ. Sequencing used blood. This sequence was found in a woman in her late teens or twenties in good health. V gene TRBV7-8 combines with J gene TRBJ2-3, with D unresolved. CDR3 sequence reads: CASSSSELDTQYF. CDR3 sequence (DNA): TGTGCCAGCAGTTCCTCGGAGCTCGATACGCAGTATTTT. Based on the CDR3 plus reference TRBV7-8 and TRBJ2-3, the full variable domain is GAGVSQSPRYKVAKRGQDVALRCDPISGHVSLFWYQQALGQGPEFLTYFQNEAQLDKSGLPSDRFFAERPEGSVSTLKIQRTQQEDSAVYLCASSSSELDTQYFGPGTRLTVL.